The next 32 T cell receptor beta chains were all read from a single sample in a study of T cells in women clearing cervical HPV infection. Clones were sequenced by immunoSEQ multiplex PCR, and TCRdb holds only the in-frame ones, with some missing. This specimen shows roughly 23,000 clones; the ten leading clones hold under 10%. Sequencing used blood buffy coat. The receptors derive from a woman aged 18 to 75 with a cervical HPV16 infection that either progressed to CIN3+ or cleared (not recorded which).

Comment on this clone: The read gets to within 3 residues of the CDR3 end, and the germline J gene fills in the rest. The chain is built from TRBV12-3 or TRBV12-4 and TRBJ2-7; 11 bases fit TRBD1. V dropped 5 bases and J dropped 4; count of bases not matched to a gene: 1. This CDR3 is built from 13 residues. This chain's CDR3 is CASSRDRGYEQYF. The DNA read from the CDR3 is TGTGCCAGCAGTCGGGACAGGGGGTACGAG.

Concerning this clone itself: The read terminates 3 residues before the CDR3 end, so the remaining end is supplied by the germline J gene. The rearrangement uses TRBV12-3 or TRBV12-4 and TRBJ2-1; 14 bases line up with TRBD2. The J segment lost 6 bases and the V segment lost 6 bases, leaving 7 bases of the junction unmatched. The CDR3 loop spans 16 amino acids. The sequenced part of the CDR3 DNA is TGTGCCAGCAGAACGGGACTAGCGGGAGCCGGCAATGAG. Its translation: CASRTGLAGAGNE. The full CDR3 reads CASRTGLAGAGNEQFF.

As for this clone: The CDR3 end lies 3 residues beyond the end of the read and is filled in from the germline J gene. The chain carries TRBV13 and TRBJ1-2, with D unclear. V was cut by 4 bases and J by 2 bases, with 11 bases left in between. CDR1 is PRHDT, CDR2 FYEKMQ, per germline (reference sequence). This CDR3 is 14 amino acids long. CDR3 bases read: TGTGCCAGCAGCTCTCGAATTCTAAACTATGGC. Translating it yields CASSSRILNYG. The entire CDR3 protein is CASSSRILNYGYTF. The full variable domain, in which reference TRBV13 and TRBJ1-2 provide the parts outside the CDR3, is AAGVIQSPRHLIKEKRETATLKCYPIPRHDTVYWYQQGPGQDPQFLISFYEKMQSDKGSIPDRFSAQQFSDYHSELNMSSLELGDSALYFCASSSRILNYGYTFGSGTRLTVV.

A note on this clone: The read falls 3 residues short of the CDR3 end, and the missing part is taken from the germline J gene. The rearrangement uses TRBV7-9 and TRBJ2-3; D is possibly TRBD2 (5 bases). The CDR3 sequence is 14 residues long. CDR1 and CDR2 (germline): SEHNR, FQNEAQ (reference sequence). V shed 6 bases and J shed 6 bases, with 16 bases lying between them. CDR3 DNA, as far as it was read: TGTGCCAGCAGATACCTTGGCTCGGGGGATACG. Protein: CASRYLGSGDT. The entire CDR3 protein is CASRYLGSGDTQYF.

A remark on this clone: The read terminates 3 residues ahead of where the CDR3 ends, so the germline J gene completes it. The chain links TRBV7-9 to TRBJ2-7; TRBD2 aligns across 7 bases. This CDR3 is 15 amino acids long. V lost 0 bases to trimming and J lost 2 bases; unmatched junction nucleotides: 4. CDR1 SEHNR and CDR2 FQNEAQ come from the germline V gene (reference sequence). The CDR3 DNA, read in part, is TGTGCCAGCAGCTTAGCACTAGCGTCAACCTACGAG. Protein product: CASSLALASTYE. In full, the CDR3 reads CASSLALASTYEQYF. The entire variable domain, with the rest obtained from reference TRBV7-9 and TRBJ2-7, is as follows: DTGVSQNPRHKITKRGQNVTFRCDPISEHNRLYWYRQTLGQGPEFLTYFQNEAQLEKSRLLSDRFSAERPKGSFSTLEIQRTEQGDSAMYLCASSLALASTYEQYFGPGTRLTVT.

About this clone itself: The missing CDR3 end, 3 residues past where the read stops, is filled in from the germline J gene. The chain uses TRBV5-6 and TRBJ1-4; weak D call: TRBD1 (5 bases). Germline assignment: CDR1 SGHDT and CDR2 YYEEEE. The V end lost 2 bases, the J end lost 6 bases, and 11 bases lay between the germline ends. The CDR3 has 14 amino acids. CDR3 sequence: CASSLVGTDEKLFF. Incomplete CDR3 DNA: TGTGCCAGCAGCTTAGTAGGGACTGATGAAAAA.

To note about this clone: The read ends 3 residues before the CDR3 terminus; that terminus is restored from the germline J gene. The chain couples TRBV7-2 to TRBJ2-3, with 8 nucleotides matching TRBD2. The germline gives CDR1 SGHTA, CDR2 FQGNSA. The length of the CDR3 is 15 residues. V lost 5 bases and J lost 0; bases outside the gene matches: 4. CDR3 loop: CASSPGLASTDTQYF. The sequenced part of the CDR3 DNA is TGTGCCAGCAGCCCCGGACTAGCCAGCACAGATACG. The variable domain in full, completed from reference TRBV7-2 and TRBJ2-3, reads GAGVSQSPSNKVTEKGKDVELRCDPISGHTALYWYRQSLGQGLEFLIYFQGNSAPDKSGLPSDRFSAERTGGSVSTLTIQRTQQEDSAVYLCASSPGLASTDTQYFGPGTRLTVL.

Of note for this clone: The read ends 3 residues shy of where the CDR3 ends; the end is completed using the germline J gene. V usage is TRBV7-9 and J usage is TRBJ1-2; D gene uncertain. The CDR3 covers 15 residues. The germline V gene has CDR1 SEHNR and CDR2 FQNEAQ (reference sequence). The CDR3 DNA, read in part, is TGTGCCAGCAGCTTTCCCGGTAGCTCCTACAATGAC. It translates to CASSFPGSSYND. The whole CDR3 sequence reads CASSFPGSSYNDYTF.

As concerns this clone: Germline is not matched at one junction end, which may reflect a read error. The sequence runs out 3 residues before the end of the CDR3; the remainder is reconstructed from the germline J gene. This chain links TRBV4-2 with TRBJ1-3; 7 bases line up with TRBD1. This CDR3 is 15 amino acids long. Germline loops: CDR1 LGHNA, CDR2 YNFKEQ. The CDR3 DNA, read in part, is TGCGCCAGCAGCCAAAACAGGGGATTTGGAAACACC. Protein product: CASSQNRGFGNT. In full, the CDR3 is CASSQNRGFGNTIYF.

As concerns this clone: The read terminates 3 residues ahead of where the CDR3 ends, so the germline J gene completes it. The V and J genes are TRBV20-1 and TRBJ2-1; 7 bases are a match to TRBD2. CDR3 length: 15 amino acids. With V trimmed by 0 bases and J by 4 bases, 6 bases remained unmatched. Germline CDR1 and CDR2: DFQATT and SNEGSKA (reference sequence). The part of the CDR3 DNA that was read is TGCAGTGCTAGAGATCCGGCTAGCGGTTACAATGAG. It specifies CSARDPASGYNE. From start to end, the CDR3 is CSARDPASGYNEQFF.

CDR3 protein: CASSPAPGRAYEQYF. Incomplete CDR3 DNA: TGTGCCAGCAGCCCAGCCCCTGGTAGGGCCTACGAG. The V call is TRBV7-2, the J call TRBJ2-7; D gene uncertain. The CDR3 extends 3 residues past the end of the read, so its final part is completed from the germline J gene. From germline, CDR1 is SGHTA and CDR2 FQGNSA. Trimming cost V 5 bases and J 2 bases, with 16 bases left between them. The CDR3 spans 15 residues.

In the case of this clone: The sequenced fragment ends 3 residues before the CDR3 boundary, so the rest is inferred from the germline J gene. V usage is TRBV12-3 or TRBV12-4 and J usage is TRBJ1-1, with 7 bases fitting TRBD1. V trimming: 7 bases; J trimming: 4 bases; junction bases outside the gene matches: 6. The CDR3 has 13 residues. The CDR3 loop reads CASTTTGFTEAFF. The CDR3 bases that were read are TGTGCCAGCACCACGACAGGGTTCACTGAA.

Details on this clone: The CDR3 is cut off 3 residues early in the read; its end comes from the germline J gene. V is TRBV7-9 and J is TRBJ1-1, with D possibly matching TRBD1 (6 bases). Germline V gene data show CDR1 as SEHNR and CDR2 as FQNEAQ (reference sequence). With 5 bases removed from V and 2 bases from J, the gap between germline ends came to 15 bases. This CDR3 is 15 amino acids long. The CDR3 bases that were read are TGTGCCAGCAGCCTCGGGGGGGGCGTTAACACTGAA. This sequence encodes CASSLGGGVNTE. The entire CDR3 is CASSLGGGVNTEAFF.

Remarks on this clone: The CDR3 extends 3 residues past the end of the read, so its final part is completed from the germline J gene. The chain links TRBV14 to TRBJ2-5, with 9 bases lining up with TRBD2. CDR1 SGHDN and CDR2 FVKESK come from the germline V gene. Unmatched junction bases numbered 3, after V lost 0 bases and J lost 4 bases. The CDR3 sequence is 15 residues long. CDR3 DNA (partial): TGTGCCAGCAGCCAAGAGATTAGCGGGGGAGAGACC. Its protein product is CASSQEISGGET. The CDR3 as a whole reads CASSQEISGGETQYF.

This clone is called medium-sized (0.01 to 0.1%) based on its frequency. The read falls 3 residues short of the CDR3 end, and the missing part is taken from the germline J gene. The J gene is TRBJ2-3, the V gene TRBV7-6; 9 bases align to TRBD2. The V and J ends lost 1 base and 2 bases, in that order; junction bases with no gene match: 4. The CDR3 is 16 residues long. From germline, CDR1 is SGHVS and CDR2 FNYEAQ. CDR3 residues: CASSLGLAVFTDTQYF. CDR3 DNA, as far as it was read: TGTGCCAGCAGCTTAGGACTAGCGGTGTTCACAGATACG.

In regard to this clone: The read ends 3 residues shy of where the CDR3 ends; the end is completed using the germline J gene. The V gene is TRBV20-1, the J gene TRBJ1-4, with TRBD1 matching 8 bases. The CDR3 length is 15 residues. CDR1 is DFQATT, CDR2 SNEGSKA, per germline (reference sequence). J was trimmed by 7 bases and V by 0 bases; bases with no gene match: 7. The DNA read from the CDR3 is TGCAGTGCTAGAGAGAAGACAGGGGAATCTGAAAAA. This encodes CSAREKTGESEK. The whole CDR3 protein reads CSAREKTGESEKLFF.

Concerning this clone itself: The read ends 3 residues shy of where the CDR3 ends; the end is completed using the germline J gene. The chain links TRBV11-3 to TRBJ2-1; TRBD2 matches at 15 bases. In germline, CDR1 is SGHNT, CDR2 YENEEA. V shed 4 bases, J shed 7 bases, and the junction held 2 bases outside the gene matches. The CDR3 has 15 residues. The CDR3 DNA, read in part, is TGTGCCAGCAGCTCCGGGACTAGCGGGAGGAATGAG. This encodes CASSSGTSGRNE. Given in full, the CDR3 is CASSSGTSGRNEQFF.

As to this clone: The read terminates 3 residues ahead of where the CDR3 ends, so the germline J gene completes it. The chain employs TRBV7-3 and TRBJ2-2; no reliable D call. V gave up 4 bases and J gave up 2 bases, with 5 bases separating them. Looked up from germline, CDR1 is SGHTA and CDR2 is FQGTGA. This CDR3 spans 13 amino acids. The DNA read from the CDR3 is TGTGCCAGCAGCTCTCTCAACACCGGGGAG. Protein: CASSSLNTGE. The whole CDR3 region reads CASSSLNTGELFF.

Comments on this clone: Read sequence stops 3 residues before the CDR3 end, and the germline J gene provides the missing end. The gene calls are TRBV2 and TRBJ1-4; D is ambiguous. The CDR3 spans 14 residues. Germline CDR1 SNHLY, CDR2 FYNNEI. V was shortened by 4 bases and J by 8 bases, with 14 bases between the two germline ends. CDR3 sequence: CASSGQTTGEKLFF. Partial CDR3 DNA: TGTGCCAGCAGTGGCCAAACGACCGGGGAAAAA.

To note about this clone: The read finishes 3 residues shy of the CDR3 end, and the germline J gene is used to complete it. The chain uses TRBV7-9 and TRBJ1-2; perhaps TRBD1 as D (5 bases). Germline V CDR1 and CDR2: SEHNR, FQNEAQ (reference sequence). CDR3 size: 15 residues. V was shortened by 5 bases and J by 2 bases, with 15 bases between the two germline ends. The CDR3 is CASSPIRGGNYGYTF. The part of the CDR3 DNA that was read is TGTGCCAGCAGCCCTATCCGCGGGGGGAACTATGGC.

In regard to this clone: Read coverage stops 3 residues before the CDR3 terminus; the germline J gene supplies the remainder. The chain carries TRBV5-1 and TRBJ1-2; 10 bases are shared with TRBD1. CDR1 and CDR2 from the germline V gene are SGHRS and YFSETQ. The CDR3 consists of 13 residues. The junction had 0 bases not matched to a gene; V was cut back by 4 bases and J by 3 bases. The DNA read from the CDR3 is TGCGCCAGCAGCGGGACAGGGGACTATGGC. Translation gives CASSGTGDYG. The CDR3 in its entirety is CASSGTGDYGYTF.

Points on this clone: The CDR3 is cut off 3 residues early in the read; its end comes from the germline J gene. This chain uses TRBV29-1 with TRBJ2-7; D not resolved. The germline gives CDR1 SQVTM, CDR2 ANQGSEA. This CDR3 has 14 amino acids. Trimming took 5 bases from V and 0 from J, leaving 14 bases between them. The covered CDR3 bases are TGCAGCGTTCGGTTGATGGCGGACTCCTACGAG. It translates to CSVRLMADSYE. The entire CDR3 reads CSVRLMADSYEQYF.

Note on this clone: With the read ending 3 residues before the CDR3 end, the germline J gene is used to fill in that end. The rearrangement uses TRBV5-1 and TRBJ2-1; 10 bases align to TRBD2. The J segment lost 6 bases and the V segment lost 5 bases, leaving 17 bases of the junction unmatched. CDR3 size: 18 residues. CDR1 and CDR2 (germline): SGHRS, YFSETQ. CDR3 sequence: CASSRSGGATRGFNEQFF. CDR3 DNA (partial): TGCGCCAGCAGTAGGAGCGGGGGGGCGACGAGAGGCTTCAATGAG.

Points on this clone: From the germline J gene comes the end of the CDR3, since the read stops 3 residues before it. The V and J genes are TRBV19 and TRBJ2-7, with D possibly TRBD2 on 6 matching bases. V shed 4 bases and J shed 2 bases, with 9 bases lying between them. This CDR3 has 13 residues. Germline loops: CDR1 LNHDA, CDR2 SQIVND (reference sequence). The chain's CDR3 is CASSTGGPYEQYF. CDR3 DNA, as far as it was read: TGTGCCAGTAGTACCGGGGGTCCCTACGAG.

Turning to this clone: The CDR3 end lies 3 residues beyond the end of the read and is filled in from the germline J gene. J is TRBJ2-1 and V is TRBV10-2; the D gene is possibly TRBD1 (5 bases). CDR1 is WSHSY, CDR2 SAAADI, per germline. This CDR3 is built from 15 residues. Deletions cut 4 bases from V and 0 bases from J, with 10 bases between. CDR3 DNA, as far as it was read: TGCGCCAGCAGTGTAGGGGTGTACTCCTACAATGAG. It encodes CASSVGVYSYNE. The whole CDR3 sequence is CASSVGVYSYNEQFF.

About this clone: The junction and the germline gene differ at one end; a read error may be behind it. Coverage ceases 3 residues before the CDR3 finishes, and the germline J gene fills in the end. V is TRBV4-2 and J is TRBJ1-1; maybe TRBD1 (6 bases). The length of the CDR3 is 14 residues. Germline CDR1 and CDR2: LGHNA and YNFKEQ. Partial CDR3 DNA: TGCGCCAGCAGCCCAGGGGCTATGGGCACTGAA. Protein: CASSPGAMGTE. The full CDR3 is CASSPGAMGTEAFF.

Remarks on this clone: The read is 3 residues too short to cover the CDR3 end, so that end is filled in from the germline J gene. The genes are TRBV12-3 or TRBV12-4 and TRBJ1-4; 7 bases are a match to TRBD1. J lost 8 bases, V lost 4 bases, and 16 bases had no gene match. CDR3 size: 17 residues. The covered CDR3 bases are TGTGCCAGCAGTTCCGGTACACAGGGGCCTATTAGGGAAAAA. It is translated as CASSSGTQGPIREK. The whole CDR3 sequence is CASSSGTQGPIREKLFF.

As concerns this clone: The read comes to an end 3 residues before the CDR3 does, leaving the germline J gene to fill in the end. The chain has TRBV7-9 and TRBJ2-7; D perhaps matches TRBD1 (6 bases). Germline V lookup: CDR1 SEHNR, CDR2 FQNEAQ (reference sequence). The CDR3 is 13 amino acids. The chain's CDR3 is CFSSWGQAYEQYF. The CDR3 bases that were read are TGTTTTAGCAGCTGGGGGCAAGCCTACGAG.

Comments on this clone: The CDR3 is cut off 3 residues early in the read; its end comes from the germline J gene. The V and J genes are TRBV4-1 and TRBJ1-2; no firm D call. Germline-derived CDR1 and CDR2 are MGHRA and YSYEKL. V was cut by 1 base and J by 5 bases, with 14 bases left in between. There are 15 residues in the CDR3. The CDR3 sequence: CASSQGEGGFYGYTF. The DNA read from the CDR3 is TGCGCCAGCAGCCAAGGAGAAGGCGGCTTTTATGGC.

The CDR3 region is CASSHHTQGKMVNTEAFF. The part of the CDR3 DNA that was read is TGCGCCAGCAGCCACCACACTCAGGGTAAAATGGTGAACACTGAA. This chain joins TRBV5-1 and TRBJ1-1; possible D gene TRBD1, 5 bases. With the read ending 3 residues before the CDR3 end, the germline J gene is used to fill in that end. Germline V lookup: CDR1 SGHRS, CDR2 YFSETQ. There are 18 residues in the CDR3. Trimming cost V 4 bases and J 0 bases, with 22 bases left between them.

On this clone itself: Mismatch with germline at one junction end may stem from a read error. Read data end 3 residues before the CDR3 end; the end is taken from the germline J gene. V gene TRBV4-2 combines with J gene TRBJ2-5; 9 nucleotides agree with TRBD2. The germline V gene encodes CDR1 LGHNA and CDR2 YNFKEQ. The CDR3 covers 14 residues. The CDR3 reads CASGPGAGGETQYF. Partial CDR3 DNA: TGCGCCAGTGGGCCGGGGGCGGGGGGGGAGACC.

As regards this clone: The observed sequence ends 3 residues before the CDR3 terminus, with the missing tail filled in from the germline J gene. V usage is TRBV29-1 and J usage is TRBJ1-2; D may be TRBD1 (6 bases). Germline values: CDR1 SQVTM, CDR2 ANQGSEA. V shed 4 bases and J shed 0 bases, with 15 bases lying between them. This CDR3 contains 15 residues. The covered CDR3 bases are TGCAGCGTTGGGGGGGCGGGGGCGTCTAACTATGGC. The encoded protein is CSVGGAGASNYG. The entire CDR3 protein is CSVGGAGASNYGYTF.